The clone carrying this T cell receptor beta chain was seen only a few times. Its cognate antigen is unknown. This sample stems from a study of post-analysis software for immune sequencing data. Overall study context: The disease courses covered relapsing-remitting, secondary progressive and progressive-relapsing multiple sclerosis. Regarding the study as a whole: The study found significantly lower normalized Chao1 diversity in multiple sclerosis patients than in controls. Samples prepared in the same batch strongly co-clustered by F measure. The five TRBV segments detected at higher frequency in patients than in controls included TRBV5-6, TRBV5-1 and TRBV20-1.

Unique molecular identifiers were built into the TCR beta cDNA libraries. The source material, 1 to 10 million T cells, gave rise to 500,000 or so cDNA molecules. MiXCR was run by TCRdb on the PCR reads, yielding one entry per CDR3 protein. The sample lists about 460,000 distinct CDR3 sequences, roughly 45% seen once, with about 12% in the top ten. V was pared by 4 bases and J by 7 bases, with 19 bases between. The CDR3 loop spans 16 amino acids. Germline CDR1 is KGHDR and CDR2 is SFDVKD. The chain combines TRBV24-1 with TRBJ2-1, with D tentatively TRBD2 (6 bases). The sample comprised blood. This receptor was taken from a girl aged 5 to 17 with multiple sclerosis. The CDR3 sequence: CATSDSAGVPWNEQFF. In nucleotides, the CDR3 is TGTGCCACCAGTGACTCAGCGGGCGTACCTTGGAATGAGCAGTTCTTC.